Reported below is one T cell receptor (beta chain). Trimming cost V 2 bases and J 2 bases; bases outside gene matches: 11. The CDR3 extends over 17 amino acids. CDR1 is MDHEN, CDR2 SYDVKM, per germline. Using immunoSEQ multiplex PCR, the repertoire was profiled, and TCRdb retains in-frame clones only, with some absent. The profile shows over 150,000 clones, roughly 80% of them singletons. The record originates from a study of blood T cell repertoires in COVID-19. The clonotype originates from a woman aged 60 to 75 with acute or convalescent COVID-19. Input material: peripheral blood. The rearrangement joins TRBV28 to TRBJ1-1; 7 nucleotides agree with TRBD1. The CDR3 sequence: CASSLHRGGGFNTEAFF. The DNA for the CDR3 is TGTGCCAGCAGTTTACACAGGGGCGGAGGGTTTAACACTGAAGCTTTCTTT.